These T cell receptor beta chains were read from a single sample in a study of blood T cell repertoires in COVID-19. Repertoires were generated with immunoSEQ multiplex PCR, while TCRdb's copy carries only in-frame clones and drops some. This table has over 6,000 clones, 70% to 90% appearing once. Sequencing input: peripheral blood. The receptors were sampled from a human donor with active COVID-19. The donor label of this sample is uncertain. Both conserved end residues are part of each CDR3. Each record gives: clone size, V gene, D gene, J gene, CDR3 DNA, CDR3 protein. A D gene is named only where the DNA matches it firmly. Size values are once, few and many counts, or a class for expanded clones, and some rows have none.

few	TRBV5-1	TRBD1	TRBJ1-2	TGCGCCAGCAGAAGTGAACAGGGGGCATTCGGCTACACCTTC	CASRSEQGAFGYTF
.	TRBV20-1	TRBD1	TRBJ1-2	TGCAGTGCTAACAGGGGAGGCTACACCTTC	CSANRGGYTF
.	TRBV30	.	TRBJ1-3	TGTGCCTGGACCCACCTAAGCTCTGGAAACACCATATATTTT	CAWTHLSSGNTIYF
.	TRBV14	TRBD1	TRBJ2-5	TGTGCCAGCAGCCAAGTTTCTTTCCGCGGACAGGGGCGGGAAGAGACCCAGTACTTC	CASSQVSFRGQGREETQYF
.	TRBV14	.	TRBJ2-1	TGTGCCAGCAGCCAAGAACGCGGAGGAACCTACAATGAGCAGTTCTTC	CASSQERGGTYNEQFF
.	TRBV9	.	TRBJ2-2	TGTGCCAGCAGCGTGACAGGAGTGAACACCGGGGAGCTGTTTTTT	CASSVTGVNTGELFF
.	TRBV3-1/TRBV3-2	TRBD2	TRBJ2-2	TGTGCCAGCAGTAACGGACTAGGTCGAAACACCGGGGAGCTGTTTTTT	CASSNGLGRNTGELFF
.	TRBV28	.	TRBJ2-7	TGTGCCAGCAGTTCCCGTCTGCGGGACGTCAGCGGAAAAAGCTCCTACGAGCAGTACTTC	CASSSRLRDVSGKSSYEQYF
.	TRBV18	.	TRBJ1-1	TGTGCCAGCTCACAATCGGGGAACACTGAAGCTTTCTTT	CASSQSGNTEAFF
.	TRBV5-1	TRBD1	TRBJ2-1	TGCGCCAGCAGCCCTACAGGGGGCGCAGGTAGTCGCGCCTACAATGAGCAGTTCTTC	CASSPTGGAGSRAYNEQFF
.	TRBV12-3/TRBV12-4	.	TRBJ2-7	TGTGCCAGCAGTTTAGGTGCAGGGCACGAGCAGTACTTC	CASSLGAGHEQYF
few	TRBV12-3/TRBV12-4	TRBD1	TRBJ2-3	TGTGCCAGCAGTTCGGGACAGGGGCAGTATTTT	CASSSGQGQYF
few	TRBV27	TRBD1	TRBJ2-7	TGTGCCAGCAGTTTAGACAGGGGGACCTACGAGCAGTACTTC	CASSLDRGTYEQYF
.	TRBV19	TRBD1	TRBJ2-3	TGTGCCAGCAGGGGGCGCGGCACAGATACGCAGTATTTT	CASRGRGTDTQYF
once	TRBV7-9	.	TRBJ2-2	TGTGCCAGCAGCTTCGATTTGCGGGATGGGCCCGGGGAGCTGTTTTTT	CASSFDLRDGPGELFF
.	TRBV6-2/TRBV6-3	TRBD2	TRBJ2-7	TGTGCCAGCCGTTGGGACTCTAGCGGGGGTTACGAGCAGTACTTC	CASRWDSSGGYEQYF
.	TRBV6-5	.	TRBJ1-2	TGTGCCAGCAGTTACGGGGGGGACTATGGCTACACCTTC	CASSYGGDYGYTF
once	TRBV4-1	TRBD1	TRBJ1-1	TGCGCCAGCAGCCGACCTGGGACAGGGGGGGGGACAGATGAAGCTTTCTTT	CASSRPGTGGGTDEAFF
.	TRBV3-1/TRBV3-2	.	TRBJ2-3	TGTGCCAGCAGCCAAGATGTCTTCGGGGTGGATACGCAGTATTTT	CASSQDVFGVDTQYF
.	TRBV6-5	.	TRBJ2-2	TGTGCCAGCAGCGGGGCCGGGGAGCTGTTTTTT	CASSGAGELFF
few	TRBV19	TRBD2	TRBJ2-1	TGTGCCAGTAGTATTCTGGCGGGGGACTCCTACAATGAGCAGTTCTTC	CASSILAGDSYNEQFF
.	TRBV19	TRBD2	TRBJ2-7	TGTGCCAGTAGTCTTAAGACTAGCGGGATTTACGAGCAGTACTTC	CASSLKTSGIYEQYF
.	TRBV27	TRBD1	TRBJ1-2	TGTGCCAGCAGTCAAGCCGGGACAGGGGTATTTAACTATGGCTACACCTTC	CASSQAGTGVFNYGYTF
few	TRBV3-1/TRBV3-2	TRBD2	TRBJ2-7	TGTGCCAGCAGCCCATATAGCGGGAGAGACTACGAGCAGTACTTC	CASSPYSGRDYEQYF
.	TRBV6-1	.	TRBJ2-7	TGTGCCAGCAGTGAAGGGACATTGGGGCCATACCTCTACGAGCAGTACTTC	CASSEGTLGPYLYEQYF
.	TRBV6-5	.	TRBJ1-1	TGTGCCAGCAGCCTCGGGGTATACGCTGAAGCTTTCTTT	CASSLGVYAEAFF
few	TRBV7-9	.	TRBJ1-5	TGTGCCAGCAGCAGAGCAGGTACCAATCAGCCCCAGCATTTT	CASSRAGTNQPQHF
.	TRBV3-1/TRBV3-2	.	TRBJ1-5	TGTGCCAGCAGCCAAGAACAGGGCAGCAATCAGCCCCAGCATTTT	CASSQEQGSNQPQHF
once	TRBV4-1	TRBD2	TRBJ2-7	TGCGCCAGCAGCCAAGGGCGGAGTGGCGGGAGGCGTATCTACGAGCAGTACTTC	CASSQGRSGGRRIYEQYF
.	TRBV10-3	.	TRBJ2-7	TGTGCCATCCGGGACAACAACTACGAGCAGTACTTC	CAIRDNNYEQYF
.	TRBV27	.	TRBJ2-1	TGTGCCAGCAGTTTAGCCCCCAAGGGAGGGCAGTTCTTC	CASSLAPKGGQFF
.	TRBV5-1	.	TRBJ1-1	TGCGCCAGCAGCTTGACTCCAGGGAACACTGAAGCTTTCTTT	CASSLTPGNTEAFF
once	TRBV6-5	.	TRBJ2-2	TGTGCCAGCAATCTCTTCGTCACCGGGGAGCTGTTTTTT	CASNLFVTGELFF
.	TRBV10-1	TRBD1	TRBJ2-7	TGCGCCAGCAGTGACAGGACAGGGGGCATCGAGCAGTACTTC	CASSDRTGGIEQYF
once	TRBV5-6	.	TRBJ1-2	TGTGCCAGCAGCGCCGGATGGGGGGACTATGGCTACACCTTC	CASSAGWGDYGYTF
.	TRBV10-1	.	TRBJ2-5	TGCGCCAGCAGTGAGAGACTAGTACCCGAGACCCAGTACTTC	CASSERLVPETQYF
.	TRBV28	TRBD2	TRBJ2-7	TGTGCCAGCACAGCGGGAGGGGACTACGAGCAGTACTTC	CASTAGGDYEQYF
.	TRBV6-5	.	TRBJ2-3	TGTGCCAGCTCGGTTGGGCAGGGAATCACAGATACGCAGTATTTT	CASSVGQGITDTQYF
few	TRBV6-5	.	TRBJ2-1	TGTGCCTGGCCGGCCGGGGAACGGAATGAGCAGTTCTTC	CAWPAGERNEQFF
.	TRBV5-5	.	TRBJ1-6	TGTGCCAGCAGCTTTAACACGGGATCACCCCTCCACTTT	CASSFNTGSPLHF
.	TRBV19	TRBD2	TRBJ2-1	TGTGCCAGTAGTATTTTGGTTGCGGGAGGGCGCGACAATGAGCAGTTCTTC	CASSILVAGGRDNEQFF
.	TRBV7-2	TRBD1	TRBJ1-2	TGTGCCAGCAGCAAGGGGCAGGGGGACTATGGCTACACCTTC	CASSKGQGDYGYTF
.	TRBV14	TRBD1	TRBJ2-5	TGTGCCAGCAGCCGAGGGACAGCGTTGGGCCCGGGAAACCTAGAGACCCAGTACTTC	CASSRGTALGPGNLETQYF
medium-sized	TRBV19	TRBD1	TRBJ2-7	TGTGCCAGTAGTATAGGACAGGGGACCTACGAGCAGTACTTC	CASSIGQGTYEQYF
.	TRBV19	.	TRBJ1-5	TGTGCCAGTAGCCGCGGGGGTTATCAGCCCCAGCATTTT	CASSRGGYQPQHF
few	TRBV7-2	.	TRBJ1-5	TGTGCCAGCAGCTCTTCAGGGACAAGCAATCAGCCCCAGCATTTT	CASSSSGTSNQPQHF
.	TRBV11-2	TRBD2	TRBJ2-1	TGTGCCAGCAGCTTCCTAGCGGGGAACTACAATGAGCAGTTCTTC	CASSFLAGNYNEQFF
.	TRBV10-1	TRBD1	TRBJ2-1	TGCGCCAGCAGTGAAGGACAGGGGGCCGGCAATGAGCAGTTCTTC	CASSEGQGAGNEQFF
few	TRBV19	TRBD2	TRBJ2-5	TGTGCCAGTAGCAGTGGGAGACTAGCGGGGGGGATGGTGGAGACCCAGTACTTC	CASSSGRLAGGMVETQYF
.	TRBV2	TRBD1	TRBJ2-2	TGTGCCAGTAAGACAGGGGAAGTAGTTCCCGGGGAGCTGTTTTTT	CASKTGEVVPGELFF
once	TRBV5-1	TRBD2	TRBJ2-1	TGCGCCAGCAGCTGGGGACTAGCGGGGGGCTTAATCTCCTACAATGAGCAGTTCTTC	CASSWGLAGGLISYNEQFF